This TCR beta chain came from a study of cytomegalovirus exposure and HLA in healthy donors. A note on this clone: Its matching antigen is unknown.

Germline V gene lookup returns CDR1 SGDLS and CDR2 YYNGEE. This CDR3 is 15 amino acids long. The V segment lost 4 bases and the J segment 0 bases; nucleotides outside the gene matches: 2. Produced via immunoSEQ multiplex PCR; TCRdb's table is partial and in-frame only. The data contain over 150,000 clones, 86% of them singletons. General study points: According to the study, roughly 160 TCR beta chains were cytomegalovirus-associated. That first-cohort TCR clusters tended to co-occur in the roughly 130 validation repertoires was found in a later analysis.

The clonotype originates from a man between 18 and 35 years old in good health and CMV-seropositive. Source material: PBMCs. The chain couples TRBV9 to TRBJ2-4; 9 bases are a match to TRBD2. The CDR3 sequence: CASSKAGGAKNIQYF. Written as DNA, the CDR3 is TGTGCCAGCAGCAAAGCGGGGGGAGCCAAAAACATTCAGTACTTC.